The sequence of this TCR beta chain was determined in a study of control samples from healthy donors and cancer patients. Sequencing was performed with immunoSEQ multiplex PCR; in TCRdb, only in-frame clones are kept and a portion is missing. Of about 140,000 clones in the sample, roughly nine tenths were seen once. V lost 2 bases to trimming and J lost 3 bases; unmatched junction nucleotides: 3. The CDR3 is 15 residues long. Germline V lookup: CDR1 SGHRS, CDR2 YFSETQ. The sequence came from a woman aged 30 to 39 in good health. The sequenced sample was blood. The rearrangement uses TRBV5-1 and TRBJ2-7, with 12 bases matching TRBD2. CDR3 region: CASSFRLAGVYEQYF. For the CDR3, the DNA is TGCGCCAGCAGCTTTCGACTAGCGGGAGTCTACGAGCAGTACTTC.